These 19 T cell receptor beta chains share one sample of origin, sequenced in a study of blood T cell repertoires in COVID-19. Some clones are missing from TCRdb's copy, which holds only in-frame ones; the method was immunoSEQ multiplex PCR. The sample carries roughly 200,000 clones, about 95% recorded once. What was sequenced was peripheral blood. The receptors were sampled from a man in his thirties or forties with COVID-19, enrolled during active disease.

This chain links TRBV27 with TRBJ1-2; D is unresolved. V was cut by 10 bases and J by 1 base, with 13 bases left in between. This CDR3 contains 13 residues. CDR1 is MNHEY and CDR2 is SMNVEV in the germline V gene (reference sequence). CDR3 protein: CATRIPGNYGYTF. In DNA form, the CDR3 reads TGTGCCACCCGAATACCGGGTAACTATGGCTACACCTTC.

This rearrangement joins TRBV4-1 to TRBJ2-7; TRBD2 is a possible D gene (7 bases). V was shortened by 0 bases and J by 7 bases, with 22 bases between the two germline ends. Germline CDR1 and CDR2: MGHRA and YSYEKL. This CDR3 has 17 residues. The CDR3 loop reads CASSQEEGDYLLEEQYF. The DNA of the CDR3 is TGCGCCAGCAGCCAAGAAGAGGGGGACTACCTTCTAGAAGAGCAGTACTTC.

The chain employs TRBV19 and TRBJ1-1; 12 positions match TRBD1. Germline V gene sequence: CDR1 LNHDA, CDR2 SQIVND (reference sequence). Unmatched junction bases numbered 15, after V lost 7 bases and J lost 0 bases. CDR3 length: 19 residues. CDR3 DNA: TGTGCCAGTAAAACCCAATCCGGGACAGGGGGCGAGGTGAACACTGAAGCTTTCTTT. As protein: CASKTQSGTGGEVNTEAFF.

This chain links TRBV7-2 with TRBJ1-2; perhaps TRBD1 as D (5 bases). This CDR3 is 15 amino acids long. Trimming removed 1 base from V and 6 bases from J, with 15 bases in between. Germline-derived CDR1 and CDR2 are SGHTA and FQGNSA. CDR3 nucleotide sequence: TGTGCCAGCAGCTTAGTTCCGACGGACAAAGATGGCTACACCTTC. Protein product: CASSLVPTDKDGYTF.

The CDR3 is CASRLDREEGYTF. CDR3 nucleotide sequence: TGTGCCAGCAGATTGGACAGGGAGGAAGGCTACACCTTC. The genes are TRBV12-3 or TRBV12-4 and TRBJ1-2; 8 bases match TRBD1. Trimming took 6 bases from V and 8 from J; bases not matched to a gene: 8. The CDR3 totals 13 residues.

The chain carries TRBV6-5 and TRBJ1-3, with 8 bases fitting TRBD1. CDR3 size: 15 residues. Trimming at V came to 6 bases and at J to 4 bases, leaving 8 bases not matched to a gene. Per germline, CDR1 MNHEY and CDR2 SVGAGI. For the CDR3, the DNA is TGTGCCAGCAGACCCCAGGGGGCATCGGGAAACACCATATATTTT. Translating it yields CASRPQGASGNTIYF.

This clone was observed once. V gene TRBV2 combines with J gene TRBJ1-4; TRBD1 matches 11 bases. Looked up from germline, CDR1 is SNHLY and CDR2 is FYNNEI. The CDR3 spans 16 residues. V lost 6 bases, J lost 7 bases, and 10 bases stayed unmatched. The CDR3 nucleotides read TGTGCCAGCAGCCCGCCGTCCGGGACAGGGGGTGAAAAACTGTTTTTT. It codes for CASSPPSGTGGEKLFF.

This sequence joins TRBV7-3 and TRBJ2-7, with a possible D match to TRBD2 (6 bases). The CDR3 contains 15 residues. From germline, CDR1 is SGHTA and CDR2 FQGTGA. V lost 5 bases and J 4 bases, leaving 18 bases between the germline ends. The CDR3 DNA reads as TGTGCCAGCAGCCTTAGCGGTAGCGGACCGTACGAGCAGTACTTC. Translating gives CASSLSGSGPYEQYF. Together with reference TRBV7-3 and TRBJ2-7, the CDR3 gives the full variable domain: GAGVSQTPSNKVTEKGKYVELRCDPISGHTALYWYRQSLGQGPEFLIYFQGTGAADDSGLPNDRFFAVRPEGSVSTLKIQRTERGDSAVYLCASSLSGSGPYEQYFGPGTRLTVT.

This clone was seen a single time. The chain links TRBV6-1 to TRBJ2-1; D is possibly TRBD1 (5 bases). The V gene lost 0 bases and the J gene lost 7 bases, with 7 bases spanning the gap. The CDR3 totals 13 residues. In germline, CDR1 is MNHNS, CDR2 SASEGT. The CDR3: CASSEARTNEQFF. Here the CDR3 DNA reads TGTGCCAGCAGTGAAGCGCGGACAAATGAGCAGTTCTTC.

DNA for the CDR3: TGTGCCAGCAGTTACTCTTCTAGCGGGGGCTCCTACAATGAGCAGTTCTTC. This gives the protein CASSYSSSGGSYNEQFF. This chain connects TRBV6-2 or TRBV6-3 to TRBJ2-1, with 10 bases lining up with TRBD2. Germline V gene lookup returns CDR1 MNHEY and CDR2 SVGEGT. The CDR3 totals 17 residues. Germline trimming cut 0 bases from V and 0 bases from J; bases unmatched to any gene: 2.

In its sample, this clone was seen once. The chain recombines TRBV3-1 (or the pseudogene TRBV3-2) with TRBJ2-1; no definite D call. The V gene's germline CDR1 is LGHDT and CDR2 YNNKEL (reference sequence). The V and J ends lost 4 bases and 0 bases respectively, with 16 bases between them. The CDR3 spans 17 residues. The CDR3 DNA reads as TGTGCCAGCAGCCCAATACTACAAAGTAGCTCCTACAATGAGCAGTTCTTC. It codes for CASSPILQSSSYNEQFF.

This chain joins TRBV2 and TRBJ2-7, with TRBD1 as a possible D gene (6 bases). Germline CDR1 SNHLY, CDR2 FYNNEI. CDR3 length: 13 residues. V lost 7 bases and J 4 bases, leaving 14 bases between the germline ends. The CDR3 DNA reads TGTGCCAGCACCCTCGGACAGCCTTACGAGCAGTACTTC. It is translated as CASTLGQPYEQYF.

The chain recombines TRBV4-1 with TRBJ2-7; TRBD2 matches 9 bases. CDR3 length: 19 residues. CDR1 and CDR2 (germline): MGHRA, YSYEKL. Losses at the gene ends were 0 bases for V and 3 bases for J; bases not matched to a gene: 15. As DNA, the CDR3 is TGCGCCAGCAGCCAAGATCGGCCCCCGGGGGCGGGGGGGGACTACGAGCAGTACTTC. This sequence encodes CASSQDRPPGAGGDYEQYF.

The sample holds one count of this clone. The chain has TRBV2 and TRBJ1-2; D is unclear. The V end lost 8 bases, the J end lost 4 bases, and 8 bases lay between the germline ends. The CDR3 contains 11 residues. Looked up from germline, CDR1 is SNHLY and CDR2 is FYNNEI. The CDR3 DNA is TGTGCCAGCTCCTTTTTCTATGGCTACACCTTC. This sequence encodes CASSFFYGYTF.

This sequence joins TRBV7-9 and TRBJ2-7, with 7 bases fitting TRBD1. This CDR3 contains 13 residues. J lost 6 bases, V lost 4 bases, and 6 bases had no gene match. The germline gives CDR1 SEHNR, CDR2 FQNEAQ (reference sequence). Here the CDR3 reads CASSSTGVREQYF. CDR3 nucleotide sequence: TGTGCCAGCAGCTCAACAGGGGTTCGCGAGCAGTACTTC.

The chain couples TRBV7-9 to TRBJ1-1; 8 positions match TRBD1. This CDR3 has 15 amino acids. V gave up 5 bases and J gave up 0 bases; unmatched junction bases: 5. Per the germline V gene, CDR1 is SEHNR and CDR2 is FQNEAQ (reference sequence). The CDR3 bases are TGTGCCAGCAGCCCAGGACAGGGAATGAACACTGAAGCTTTCTTT. Translation gives CASSPGQGMNTEAFF.

This chain links TRBV2 with TRBJ1-5, with D perhaps TRBD1 (5 bases). Trimming took off 6 bases at V and 7 bases at J, with 16 bases between the two ends. Germline V gene sequence: CDR1 SNHLY, CDR2 FYNNEI. The CDR3 length is 14 residues. The CDR3 DNA sequence: TGTGCCAGCAGCCCCCTGGGGGGTTTGCAGCCCCAGCATTTT. This translates into CASSPLGGLQPQHF.

The rearrangement links TRBV5-6 to TRBJ1-2, with D perhaps TRBD1 (5 bases). Looked up from germline, CDR1 is SGHDT and CDR2 is YYEEEE. The CDR3 totals 11 residues. CDR3 region: CASSRELGYTF. CDR3 nucleotide sequence: TGTGCTTCGAGCAGGGAATTGGGCTACACCTTC.

The chain combines TRBV18 with TRBJ1-4, with TRBD1 as a possible D gene (5 bases). The V end was cut by 6 bases, the J end by 5 bases, with 25 bases between. Germline V gives CDR1 KGHSH, CDR2 LQKENI. This CDR3 region has 18 residues. Here the CDR3 DNA reads TGTGCCAGCTCCCCCCCGGGACCTCCGGCGGGAATGAATGAAAAACTGTTTTTT. It translates to CASSPPGPPAGMNEKLFF. Full variable domain (rest looked up from reference TRBV18 and TRBJ1-4): NAGVMQNPRHLVRRRGQEARLRCSPMKGHSHVYWYRQLPEEGLKFMVYLQKENIIDESGMPKERFSAEFPKEGPSILRIQQVVRGDSAAYFCASSPPGPPAGMNEKLFFGSGTQLSVL.